The next 10 T cell receptor beta chains were all read from a single sample in a study of beta chain features in type 1 diabetes. Reverse transcription of all isolated RNA meant that expressed TCRB transcripts were sequenced. Assay: immunoSEQ multiplex PCR; the TCRdb copy retains only in-frame clones and omits some. There are some 150,000 clones in the sample; around 10% occur only once, and roughly 2% lies in the top ten. Sequencing was performed on central memory CD4+ T cells from blood. These receptor sequences come from a young man in good health.

The V call is TRBV7-9, the J call TRBJ1-2, with TRBD1 matching 7 bases. V was clipped by 7 bases and J by 4 bases; unmatched bases: 18. The CDR3 loop spans 17 amino acids. Germline CDR1 and CDR2: SEHNR and FQNEAQ (reference sequence). CDR3 residues: CASTPQGQGVNAYGYTF. The DNA of the CDR3 is TGTGCCAGCACCCCTCAGGGGCAGGGGGTTAATGCCTATGGCTACACCTTC.

The rearrangement joins TRBV5-6 to TRBJ1-2; 10 positions agree with TRBD1. CDR3 length: 16 amino acids. The V and J ends lost 4 bases and 4 bases, in that order; junction bases with no gene match: 10. Germline CDR1 is SGHDT and CDR2 is YYEEEE. CDR3 loop: CASSRRDRGTFYGYTF. The CDR3 DNA reads as TGTGCCAGCAGCCGCCGGGACAGGGGAACTTTCTATGGCTACACCTTC.

The chain employs TRBV29-1 and TRBJ2-5, with 8 bases identical to TRBD2. The CDR3 is 14 residues long. Germline CDR1 reads SQVTM; CDR2 reads ANQGSEA. The DNA for the CDR3 is TGCGGCCTTTCGGAGGCTAGCGGGTTTATGGCCCAGTACTTC. Translated: CGLSEASGFMAQYF. The full variable domain, rest sourced from reference TRBV29-1 and TRBJ2-5, is SAVISQKPSRDICQRGTSLTIQCQVDSQVTMMFWYRQQPGQSLTLIATANQGSEATYESGFVIDKFPISRPNLTFSTLTVSNMSPEDSSIYLCGLSEASGFMAQYFGPGTRLLVL.

This chain uses TRBV7-2 with TRBJ1-2, with D hard to call. The CDR3 covers 15 residues. V lost 5 bases and J lost 0, with 13 bases in between. CDR1 SGHTA and CDR2 FQGNSA come from the germline V gene. CDR3 nucleotide sequence: TGTGCCAGCAGCCCCTCCACCACAGCTAACTATGGCTACACCTTC. It encodes CASSPSTTANYGYTF.

The V gene is TRBV27, the J gene TRBJ2-2, with D unclear. Trimming cost V 3 bases and J 13 bases, with 12 bases left between them. CDR1 and CDR2 from the germline V gene are MNHEY and SMNVEV (reference sequence). This CDR3 has 12 residues. CDR3 DNA sequence: TGTGCCAGCAGTTTGGGCAGCTCGGGGCTGTTTTTT. It yields the protein CASSLGSSGLFF.

The CDR3 spells CASTRWGAQTEAFF. In nucleotides, the CDR3 is TGTGCCAGCACTAGGTGGGGGGCCCAAACCGAAGCTTTCTTT. The chain employs TRBV6-5 and TRBJ1-1; maybe TRBD1 (6 bases). The CDR3 spans 14 residues. The V end was cut by 7 bases, the J end by 8 bases, with 20 bases between. The germline V gene encodes CDR1 MNHEY and CDR2 SVGAGI.

This clone was counted between two and nine times. V is TRBV30 and J is TRBJ1-6; D unclear. Trimming removed 3 bases at V and 0 bases at J, with 15 bases between. The CDR3 extends over 17 amino acids. Germline V CDR1 and CDR2: GTSNPN, SVGIG (reference sequence). The CDR3 DNA reads TGTGCCTGGAGCGTAGAGGGAGTATTCTCCTATAATTCACCCCTCCACTTT. It codes for CAWSVEGVFSYNSPLHF.

This clone was detected only a few times. V and J are TRBV6-1 and TRBJ1-3; TRBD1 matches at 7 bases. The CDR3 runs to 15 residues. Germline CDR1 MNHNS, CDR2 SASEGT. The V and J ends lost 6 bases and 0 bases, in that order; junction bases with no gene match: 5. The CDR3: CASSRTGDSGNTIYF. In DNA form, the CDR3 reads TGTGCCAGCAGCCGGACAGGAGACTCTGGAAACACCATATATTTT.

The chain combines TRBV4-3 with TRBJ2-7; possible D gene TRBD1, 6 bases. This CDR3 contains 14 residues. Germline loops: CDR1 LGHNA, CDR2 YSLEER. With 0 bases removed from V and 6 bases from J, the gap between germline ends came to 12 bases. CDR3 in DNA: TGCGCCAGCAGCCAAGATAACAGGGCCTCCGAGCAGTACTTC. Translation: CASSQDNRASEQYF.

This chain connects TRBV10-3 to TRBJ2-7; D is ambiguous. Germline-derived CDR1 and CDR2 are ENHRY and SYGVKD. This CDR3 spans 11 amino acids. V lost 4 bases and J lost 3, with 4 bases in between. The CDR3 bases are TGTGCCATCAGTGCTAGCTACGAGCAGTACTTC. Its translation: CAISASYEQYF.